Reported below is one T cell receptor beta chain. Its antigen remains unidentified. No base qualities exist here, and no much larger clone lies one base off it. TCRdb shows the sequencer as Illumina HiSeq 2500. Quantitative 5'-RACE with molecular barcodes was the method used to prepare the TCR beta libraries. The paper's processing steps were these. Disease-linked TCR variants were identified with a new computational method built on a probabilistic model of VDJ rearrangement. The public reads were reprocessed in TCRdb via fastp at Q25 and MiXCR, keeping in-frame beta chains. Entries that share a CDR3 protein sequence are merged under the most common genes and DNA. In this record, the V and J calls reflect TCRdb's handling and not the investigators' own analysis. The sample table contains 700,000 to 850,000 distinct CDR3 sequences; only one count was recorded for around 11% of them. The ten largest account for 0.51% of the sample.

These data come from a study of CD8 T cells in ankylosing spondylitis (dated by TCRdb to the late 2010s). For the wider study: To find TCR variants linked to disease, the study profiled T cell receptor beta repertoires in ankylosing spondylitis patients and healthy donors. In total, the full study cohort was made up of some 110 healthy donors and more than 20 ankylosing spondylitis patients. Samples of peripheral blood were taken, and for ankylosing spondylitis patients, synovial fluid was collected as well.

Overall results and qualifications from the work: The disease-linked clones showed a CD8+ phenotype and occurred at relatively low frequencies in peripheral blood. Some motif variants were previously reported in synovial fluid and blood of reactive arthritis patients, suggesting common disease-initiation mechanisms. Significant enrichment of the disease-linked clones was reported in matched synovial fluid samples from ankylosing spondylitis patients. Blood from ankylosing spondylitis patients appeared to be characterized by a TCR beta motif made up of eight highly homologous amino acid variants.

Sequences MNHEY (CDR1) and SVGAGI (CDR2) are obtained from the germline V gene. Cut back by 2 bases and 3 bases, the V and J ends lie 8 bases apart. Reading from cysteine to phenylalanine, the CDR3 counts 13 amino acids. Left in the record is the CDR3 DNA by itself, 39 bases read in frame from the first base. The chain joins TRBV6-5 to TRBJ2-7, with the D gene call left open. Source material: blood, either unsorted or a sorted T cell fraction (not recorded which). This TCR derives from a male donor with ankylosing spondylitis. CDR3 sequence: CASSYPAFYEQYF. The DNA reads as follows: TGTGCCAGCAGTTACCCGGCCTTCTACGAGCAGTACTTC.